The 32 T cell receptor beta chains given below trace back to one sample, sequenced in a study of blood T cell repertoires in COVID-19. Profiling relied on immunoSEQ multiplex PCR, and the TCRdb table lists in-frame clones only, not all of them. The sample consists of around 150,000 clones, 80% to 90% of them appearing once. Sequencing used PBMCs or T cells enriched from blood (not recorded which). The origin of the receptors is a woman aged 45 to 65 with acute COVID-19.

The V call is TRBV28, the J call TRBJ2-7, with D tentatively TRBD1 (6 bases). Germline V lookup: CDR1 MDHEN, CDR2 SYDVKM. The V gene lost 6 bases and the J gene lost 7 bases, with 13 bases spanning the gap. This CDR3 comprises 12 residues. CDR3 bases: TGTGCCAGCAGCCCCCAGGGGTTAGAGCAGTACTTC. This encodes CASSPQGLEQYF.

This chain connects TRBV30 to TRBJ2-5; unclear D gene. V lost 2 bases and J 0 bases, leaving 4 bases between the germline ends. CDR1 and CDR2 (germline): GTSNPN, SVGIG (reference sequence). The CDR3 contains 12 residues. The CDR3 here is CAWSRDQETQYF. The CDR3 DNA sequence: TGTGCCTGGAGTCGGGACCAAGAGACCCAGTACTTC.

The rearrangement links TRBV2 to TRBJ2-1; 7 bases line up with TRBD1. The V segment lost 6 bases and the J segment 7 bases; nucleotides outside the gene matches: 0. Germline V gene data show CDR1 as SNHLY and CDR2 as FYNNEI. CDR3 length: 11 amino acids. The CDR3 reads CASSRGNEQFF. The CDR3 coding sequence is TGTGCCAGCAGCAGGGGGAATGAGCAGTTCTTC.

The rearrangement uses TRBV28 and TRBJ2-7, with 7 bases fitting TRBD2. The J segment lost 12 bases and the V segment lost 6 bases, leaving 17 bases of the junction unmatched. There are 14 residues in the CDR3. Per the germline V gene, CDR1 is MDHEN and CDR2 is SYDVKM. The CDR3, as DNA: TGTGCCAGCAGCGAGGGGAGGGCCTCCGTTAGGGCGTACTTC. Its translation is CASSEGRASVRAYF.

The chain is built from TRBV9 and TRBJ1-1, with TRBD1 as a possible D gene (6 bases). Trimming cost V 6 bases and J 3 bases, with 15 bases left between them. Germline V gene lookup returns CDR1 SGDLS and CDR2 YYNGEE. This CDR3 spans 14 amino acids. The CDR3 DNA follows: TGTGCCAGCATCTTAGGGGGAGAGGACACTGAAGCTTTCTTT. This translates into CASILGGEDTEAFF.

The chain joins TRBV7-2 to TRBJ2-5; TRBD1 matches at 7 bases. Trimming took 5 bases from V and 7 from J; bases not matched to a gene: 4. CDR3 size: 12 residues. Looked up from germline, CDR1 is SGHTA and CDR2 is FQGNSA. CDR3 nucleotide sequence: TGTGCCAGCAGCCCCCGGACAGGGACCCAGTACTTC. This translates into CASSPRTGTQYF.

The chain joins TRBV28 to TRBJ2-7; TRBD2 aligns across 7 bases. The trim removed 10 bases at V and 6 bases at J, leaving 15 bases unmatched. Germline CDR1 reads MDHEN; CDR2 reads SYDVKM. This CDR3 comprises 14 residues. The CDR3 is CATLGGSRRSEQYF. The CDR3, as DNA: TGTGCCACCCTCGGCGGGAGCCGTCGGAGCGAGCAGTACTTC.

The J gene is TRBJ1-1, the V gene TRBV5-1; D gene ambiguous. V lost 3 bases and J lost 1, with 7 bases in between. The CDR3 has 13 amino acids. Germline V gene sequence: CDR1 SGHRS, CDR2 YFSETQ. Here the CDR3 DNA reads TGCGCCAGCAGCTCACTTAAGAACACTGAAGCTTTCTTT. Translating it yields CASSSLKNTEAFF.

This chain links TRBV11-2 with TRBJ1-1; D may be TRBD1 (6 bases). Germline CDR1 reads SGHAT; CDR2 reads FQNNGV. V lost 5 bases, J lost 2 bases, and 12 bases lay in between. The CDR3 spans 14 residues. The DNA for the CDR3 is TGTGCCAGCAGCGGCCCGACAGGAAACACTGAAGCTTTCTTT. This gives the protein CASSGPTGNTEAFF. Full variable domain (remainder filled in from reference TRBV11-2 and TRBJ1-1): EAGVAQSPRYKIIEKRQSVAFWCNPISGHATLYWYQQILGQGPKLLIQFQNNGVVDDSQLPKDRFSAERLKGVDSTLKIQPAKLEDSAVYLCASSGPTGNTEAFFGQGTRLTVV.

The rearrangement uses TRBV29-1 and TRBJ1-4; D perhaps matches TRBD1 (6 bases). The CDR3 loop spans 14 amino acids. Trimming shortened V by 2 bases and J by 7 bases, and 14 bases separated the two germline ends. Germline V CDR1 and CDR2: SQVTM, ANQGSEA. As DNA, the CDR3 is TGCAGCGTTGAACCGGTCCTAGGGGGTGAAAAACTGTTTTTT. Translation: CSVEPVLGGEKLFF. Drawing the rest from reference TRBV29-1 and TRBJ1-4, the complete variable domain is SAVISQKPSRDICQRGTSLTIQCQVDSQVTMMFWYRQQPGQSLTLIATANQGSEATYESGFVIDKFPISRPNLTFSTLTVSNMSPEDSSIYLCSVEPVLGGEKLFFGSGTQLSVL.

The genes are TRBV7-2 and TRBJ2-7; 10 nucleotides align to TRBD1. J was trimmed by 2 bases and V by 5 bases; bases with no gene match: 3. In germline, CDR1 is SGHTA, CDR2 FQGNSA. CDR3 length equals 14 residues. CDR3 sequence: CASSPGQGAYEQYF. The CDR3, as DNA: TGTGCCAGCAGCCCAGGACAGGGGGCCTACGAGCAGTACTTC.

The CDR3 DNA reads TGTGCCAGCACCCAGGTGAACATTATCTATGGCTACACCTTC. Its translation: CASTQVNIIYGYTF. This chain links TRBV6-5 with TRBJ1-2; D uncertain. Deletions cut 7 bases from V and 4 bases from J, with 16 bases between. Germline assignment: CDR1 MNHEY and CDR2 SVGAGI. CDR3 length equals 14 residues.

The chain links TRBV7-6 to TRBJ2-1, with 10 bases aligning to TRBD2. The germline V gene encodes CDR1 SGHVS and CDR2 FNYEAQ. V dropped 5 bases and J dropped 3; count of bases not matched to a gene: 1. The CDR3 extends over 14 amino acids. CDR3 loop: CASSASGSYNEQFF. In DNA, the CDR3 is TGTGCCAGCAGCGCTAGCGGGAGCTACAATGAGCAGTTCTTC. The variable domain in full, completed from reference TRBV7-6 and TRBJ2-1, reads GAGVSQSPRYKVTKRGQDVALRCDPISGHVSLYWYRQALGQGPEFLTYFNYEAQQDKSGLPNDRFSAERPEGSISTLTIQRTEQRDSAMYRCASSASGSYNEQFFGPGTRLTVL.

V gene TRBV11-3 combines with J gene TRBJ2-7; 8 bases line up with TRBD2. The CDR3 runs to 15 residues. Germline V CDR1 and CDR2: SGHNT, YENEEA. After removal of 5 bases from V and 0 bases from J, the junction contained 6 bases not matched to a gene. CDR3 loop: CASSRLAQSSYEQYF. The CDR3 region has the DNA TGTGCCAGCAGCCGACTAGCGCAAAGCTCCTACGAGCAGTACTTC.

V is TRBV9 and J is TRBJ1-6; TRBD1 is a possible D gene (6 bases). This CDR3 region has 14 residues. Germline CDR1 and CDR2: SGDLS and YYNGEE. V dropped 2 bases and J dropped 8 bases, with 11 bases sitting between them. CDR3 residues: CASSVRQADSPLHF. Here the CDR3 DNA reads TGTGCCAGCAGCGTTAGACAGGCAGATTCACCCCTCCACTTT.

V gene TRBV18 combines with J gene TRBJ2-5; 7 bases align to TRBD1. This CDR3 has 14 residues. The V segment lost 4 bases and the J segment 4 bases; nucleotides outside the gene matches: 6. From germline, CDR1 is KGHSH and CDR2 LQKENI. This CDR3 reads CASSQRQGRETQYF. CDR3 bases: TGTGCCAGCTCACAACGACAGGGCCGAGAGACCCAGTACTTC.

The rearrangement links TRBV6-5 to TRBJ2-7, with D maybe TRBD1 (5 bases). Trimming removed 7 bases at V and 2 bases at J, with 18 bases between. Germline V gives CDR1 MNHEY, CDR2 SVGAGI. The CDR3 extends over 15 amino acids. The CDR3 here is CASNSANYRPYEQYF. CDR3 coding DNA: TGTGCCAGCAACTCCGCCAACTACAGGCCCTACGAGCAGTACTTC.

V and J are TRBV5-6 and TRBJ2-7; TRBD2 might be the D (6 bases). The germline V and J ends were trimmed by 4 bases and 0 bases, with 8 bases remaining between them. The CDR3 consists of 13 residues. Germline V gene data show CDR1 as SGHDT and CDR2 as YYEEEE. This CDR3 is CASSPGGSYEQYF. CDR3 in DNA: TGTGCCAGCAGCCCCGGGGGCTCCTACGAGCAGTACTTC. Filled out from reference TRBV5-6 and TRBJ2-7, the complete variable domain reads DAGVTQSPTHLIKTRGQQVTLRCSPKSGHDTVSWYQQALGQGPQFIFQYYEEEERQRGNFPDRFSGHQFPNYSSELNVNALLLGDSALYLCASSPGGSYEQYFGPGTRLTVT.

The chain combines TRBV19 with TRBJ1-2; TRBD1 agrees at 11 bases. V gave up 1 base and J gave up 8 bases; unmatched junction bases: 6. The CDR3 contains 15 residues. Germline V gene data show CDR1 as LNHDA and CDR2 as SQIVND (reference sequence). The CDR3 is CASSIVGTGGVGYTF. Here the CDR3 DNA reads TGTGCCAGTAGTATAGTTGGGACAGGGGGAGTAGGCTACACCTTC.

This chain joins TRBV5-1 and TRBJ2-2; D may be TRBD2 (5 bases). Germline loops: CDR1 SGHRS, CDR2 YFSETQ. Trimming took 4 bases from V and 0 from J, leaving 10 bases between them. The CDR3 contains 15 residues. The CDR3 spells CASSRSAANTGELFF. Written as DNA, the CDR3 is TGCGCCAGCAGCCGTAGCGCCGCGAACACCGGGGAGCTGTTTTTT.

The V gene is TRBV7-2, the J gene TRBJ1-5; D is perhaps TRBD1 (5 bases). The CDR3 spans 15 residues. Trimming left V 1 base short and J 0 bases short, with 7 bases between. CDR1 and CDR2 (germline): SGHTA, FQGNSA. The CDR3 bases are TGTGCCAGCAGCTTAGGACAGAATAGCAATCAGCCCCAGCATTTT. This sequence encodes CASSLGQNSNQPQHF.

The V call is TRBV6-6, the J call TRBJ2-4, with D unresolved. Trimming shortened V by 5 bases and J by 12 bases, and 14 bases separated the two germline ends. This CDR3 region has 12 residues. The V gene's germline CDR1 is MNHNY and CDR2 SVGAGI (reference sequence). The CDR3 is CASSTDRRSQYF. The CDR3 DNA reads TGTGCCAGCAGTACAGACCGTCGCAGTCAGTACTTC.

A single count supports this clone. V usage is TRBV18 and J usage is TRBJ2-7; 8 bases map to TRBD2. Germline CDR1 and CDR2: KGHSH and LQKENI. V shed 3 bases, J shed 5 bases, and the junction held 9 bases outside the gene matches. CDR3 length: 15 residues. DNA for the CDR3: TGTGCCAGCTCACCTAGACTTAGCGGGACCGACGAGCAGTACTTC. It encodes CASSPRLSGTDEQYF.

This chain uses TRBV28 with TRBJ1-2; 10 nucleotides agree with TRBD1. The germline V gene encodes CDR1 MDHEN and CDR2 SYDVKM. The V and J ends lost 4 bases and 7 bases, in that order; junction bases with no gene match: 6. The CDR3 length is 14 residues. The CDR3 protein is CASSSGQGRSGYTF. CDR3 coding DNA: TGTGCCAGCAGTTCGGGACAGGGGCGGTCTGGCTACACCTTC.

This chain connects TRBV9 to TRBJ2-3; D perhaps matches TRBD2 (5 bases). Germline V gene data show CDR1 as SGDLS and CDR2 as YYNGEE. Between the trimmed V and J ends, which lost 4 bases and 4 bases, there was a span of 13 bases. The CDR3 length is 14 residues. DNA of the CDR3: TGTGCCAGCAGCCCGCTAGCAACTGCAGATACGCAGTATTTT. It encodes CASSPLATADTQYF.

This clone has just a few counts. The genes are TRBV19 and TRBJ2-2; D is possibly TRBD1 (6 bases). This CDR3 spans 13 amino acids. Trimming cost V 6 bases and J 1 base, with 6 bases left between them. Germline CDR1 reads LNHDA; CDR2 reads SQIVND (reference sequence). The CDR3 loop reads CASRGQNTGELFF. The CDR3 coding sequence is TGTGCCAGTAGGGGACAGAACACCGGGGAGCTGTTTTTT.

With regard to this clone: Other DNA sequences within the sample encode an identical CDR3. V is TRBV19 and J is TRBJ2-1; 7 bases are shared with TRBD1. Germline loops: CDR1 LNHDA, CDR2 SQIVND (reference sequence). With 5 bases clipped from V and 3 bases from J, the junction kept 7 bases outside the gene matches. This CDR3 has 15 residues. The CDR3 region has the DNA TGTGCCAGTAGTCCTCGGACAGGAGTCTACAATGAGCAGTTCTTC. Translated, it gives CASSPRTGVYNEQFF.

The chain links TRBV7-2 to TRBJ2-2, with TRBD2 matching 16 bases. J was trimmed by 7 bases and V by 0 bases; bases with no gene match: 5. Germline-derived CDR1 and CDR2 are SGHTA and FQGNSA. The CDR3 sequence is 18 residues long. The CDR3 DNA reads TGTGCCAGCAGCTTAGCGGGACTAGCGGGAGGGTTAGGCGGGGAGCTGTTTTTT. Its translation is CASSLAGLAGGLGGELFF.

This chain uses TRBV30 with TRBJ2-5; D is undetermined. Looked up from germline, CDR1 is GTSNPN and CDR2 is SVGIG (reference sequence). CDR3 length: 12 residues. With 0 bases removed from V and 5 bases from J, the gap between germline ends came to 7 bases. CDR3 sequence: CAWSVSAETQYF. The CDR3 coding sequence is TGTGCCTGGAGTGTAAGCGCGGAGACCCAGTACTTC.

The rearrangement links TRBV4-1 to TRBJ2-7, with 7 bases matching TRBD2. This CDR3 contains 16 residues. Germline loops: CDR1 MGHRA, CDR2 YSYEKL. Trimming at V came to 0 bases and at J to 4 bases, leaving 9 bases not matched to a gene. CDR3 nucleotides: TGCGCCAGCAGCCAAGATACAGCGGGAAGACAATACGAGCAGTACTTC. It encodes CASSQDTAGRQYEQYF.

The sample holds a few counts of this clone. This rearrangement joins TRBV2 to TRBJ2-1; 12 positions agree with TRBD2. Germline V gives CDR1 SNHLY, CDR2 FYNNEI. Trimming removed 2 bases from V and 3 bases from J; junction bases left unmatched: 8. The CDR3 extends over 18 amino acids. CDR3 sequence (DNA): TGTGCCAGCAGTGAAATCGACCCGGGACTAGCGGGCTACAATGAGCAGTTCTTC. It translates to CASSEIDPGLAGYNEQFF.

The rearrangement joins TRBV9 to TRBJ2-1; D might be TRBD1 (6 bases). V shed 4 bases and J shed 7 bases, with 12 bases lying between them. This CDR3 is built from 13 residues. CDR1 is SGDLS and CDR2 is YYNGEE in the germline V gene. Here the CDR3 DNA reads TGTGCCAGCAGCACCAGGACAGTAAATGAGCAGTTCTTC. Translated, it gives CASSTRTVNEQFF.